The next 25 T cell receptor beta chains were all read from a single sample in a study of shared clonotypes between healthy human individuals. TCRdb's table, derived via immunoSEQ multiplex PCR, lists solely in-frame clones and lacks some. This table has some 1,600,000 clones, 95% to 99% appearing once. Sample: naive CD4+ T cells sorted from blood. Subset described: CD45RA+ positively selected. These receptors all come from a man aged 25 to 40 in good health.

The J gene is TRBJ1-1, the V gene TRBV7-9; D is undetermined. The CDR3 sequence is 13 residues long. The germline CDR1 and CDR2 sequences are SEHNR and FQNEAQ (reference sequence). The V end was cut by 5 bases, the J end by 0 bases, with 7 bases between. CDR3 nucleotide sequence: TGTGCCAGCAGCGTTCAGGTGAACACTGAAGCTTTCTTT. It yields the protein CASSVQVNTEAFF.

The chain recombines TRBV19 with TRBJ1-1, with TRBD1 matching 12 bases. Looked up from germline, CDR1 is LNHDA and CDR2 is SQIVND (reference sequence). The CDR3 covers 17 residues. V gave up 1 base and J gave up 5 bases; unmatched junction bases: 8. CDR3 in DNA: TGTGCCAGTAGTATAGCCGGGACAGGGGGCTGGGGTACTGAAGCTTTCTTT. It specifies CASSIAGTGGWGTEAFF.

This chain joins TRBV7-6 and TRBJ2-7; D remains unclear. V shed 4 bases and J shed 3 bases, with 19 bases lying between them. The CDR3 runs 16 residues. The V gene's germline CDR1 is SGHVS and CDR2 FNYEAQ. CDR3 region: CASSSLVVATFYEQYF. CDR3 sequence (DNA): TGTGCCAGCAGCTCCCTAGTGGTAGCCACTTTCTACGAGCAGTACTTC. Full variable domain (outside the CDR3, taken from reference TRBV7-6 and TRBJ2-7): GAGVSQSPRYKVTKRGQDVALRCDPISGHVSLYWYRQALGQGPEFLTYFNYEAQQDKSGLPNDRFSAERPEGSISTLTIQRTEQRDSAMYRCASSSLVVATFYEQYFGPGTRLTVT.

The V call is TRBV15, the J call TRBJ1-2; tentatively, D is TRBD1 (6 bases). V lost 1 base and J lost 4, with 25 bases in between. Germline CDR1 reads LNHNV; CDR2 reads YYDKDF (reference sequence). The CDR3 consists of 19 residues. This chain's CDR3 is CATSRAFTGSGEGLYGYTF. In DNA form, the CDR3 reads TGTGCCACCAGCAGAGCCTTCACAGGGTCCGGCGAAGGTCTCTATGGCTACACCTTC. Drawing the rest from reference TRBV15 and TRBJ1-2, the complete variable domain is DAMVIQNPRYQVTQFGKPVTLSCSQTLNHNVMYWYQQKSSQAPKLLFHYYDKDFNNEADTPDNFQSRRPNTSFCFLDIRSPGLGDTAMYLCATSRAFTGSGEGLYGYTFGSGTRLTVV.

The chain uses TRBV28 and TRBJ1-5; D not resolved. Looked up from germline, CDR1 is MDHEN and CDR2 is SYDVKM. V was trimmed by 8 bases and J by 6 bases, leaving 14 bases between them. This CDR3 comprises 13 residues. The chain's CDR3 is CASVSGRSQPQHF. The DNA for the CDR3 is TGTGCCAGCGTAAGCGGGAGGTCTCAGCCCCAGCATTTT. The full variable domain, rest sourced from reference TRBV28 and TRBJ1-5, is DVKVTQSSRYLVKRTGEKVFLECVQDMDHENMFWYRQDPGLGLRLIYFSYDVKMKEKGDIPEGYSVSREKKERFSLILESASTNQTSMYLCASVSGRSQPQHFGDGTRLSIL.

The chain combines TRBV9 with TRBJ2-2; TRBD2 is a possible D gene (6 bases). Germline-derived CDR1 and CDR2 are SGDLS and YYNGEE. The CDR3 length is 16 residues. V was clipped by 0 bases and J by 5 bases, with 14 bases between them. The CDR3: CASSVDSGLITGELFF. CDR3 in DNA: TGTGCCAGCAGCGTAGATTCGGGACTGATAACCGGGGAGCTGTTTTTT.

V usage is TRBV30 and J usage is TRBJ2-2, with a tentative D call TRBD2 (5 bases). The length of the CDR3 is 14 residues. The germline V gene has CDR1 GTSNPN and CDR2 SVGIG (reference sequence). V lost 1 base and J 0 bases, leaving 6 bases between the germline ends. The CDR3 DNA sequence: TGTGCCTGGAGTGCGGACTCGAACACCGGGGAGCTGTTTTTT. This codes for CAWSADSNTGELFF.

The chain links TRBV2 to TRBJ1-5, with D possibly matching TRBD1 (5 bases). Germline V gene data show CDR1 as SNHLY and CDR2 as FYNNEI. The CDR3 covers 14 residues. The ends were cut back, 5 bases at V and 3 bases at J, with 11 bases in the middle. The CDR3 is CASSPDSPNQPQHF. As DNA, the CDR3 is TGTGCCAGCAGTCCCGACAGTCCCAATCAGCCCCAGCATTTT.

The chain employs TRBV5-5 and TRBJ1-2, with D perhaps matching TRBD1 (6 bases). The CDR3 has 14 amino acids. Between the trimmed V and J ends, which lost 1 base and 4 bases, there was a span of 11 bases. CDR1 and CDR2 (germline): SGHKS, YYEKEE (reference sequence). CDR3 loop: CASSLYRDFYGYTF. The DNA of the CDR3 is TGTGCCAGCAGCTTGTACAGGGATTTCTATGGCTACACCTTC.

The count of this clone is one. The same CDR3 is also encoded by other DNA sequences in this sample. The chain combines TRBV9 with TRBJ2-3, with D perhaps matching TRBD2 (6 bases). Per germline, CDR1 SGDLS and CDR2 YYNGEE. The CDR3 extends over 14 amino acids. The ends were cut back, 1 base at V and 5 bases at J, with 11 bases in the middle. The CDR3 reads CASSVTGRGDTQYF. The DNA for the CDR3 is TGTGCCAGCAGCGTAACGGGGCGGGGAGATACGCAGTATTTT.

This chain connects TRBV5-4 to TRBJ2-7; 7 bases line up with TRBD2. This CDR3 contains 15 residues. Looked up from germline, CDR1 is SGHNT and CDR2 is YYREEE (reference sequence). The V and J ends lost 4 bases and 4 bases, in that order; junction bases with no gene match: 11. This CDR3 is CASSTSGAGNYEQYF. In DNA form, the CDR3 reads TGTGCCAGCAGCACCAGCGGGGCGGGAAATTACGAGCAGTACTTC.

The genes are TRBV4-3 and TRBJ1-2; a weak D match, TRBD1 (5 bases). Trimming removed 1 base from V and 0 bases from J, with 9 bases in between. Per germline, CDR1 LGHNA and CDR2 YSLEER. The CDR3 has 15 residues. The CDR3 sequence: CASSQGDGSNYGYTF. CDR3 bases: TGCGCCAGCAGCCAAGGGGACGGATCTAACTATGGCTACACCTTC.

About this clone itself: Other nucleotide sequences from this sample produce the same CDR3. The chain uses TRBV5-1 and TRBJ2-7; no clear D gene. The germline V gene encodes CDR1 SGHRS and CDR2 YFSETQ. V was trimmed by 0 bases and J by 0 bases, leaving 7 bases between them. This CDR3 comprises 14 residues. The CDR3: CASSLGQSSYEQYF. The CDR3 DNA reads as TGCGCCAGCAGCTTGGGGCAGAGCTCCTACGAGCAGTACTTC.

The rearrangement uses TRBV28 and TRBJ1-2; 8 bases match TRBD1. In germline, CDR1 is MDHEN, CDR2 SYDVKM. The CDR3 has 17 amino acids. Trimming took 5 bases from V and 4 from J; bases not matched to a gene: 15. CDR3 in amino acids: CASSPMRQGSHRYGYTF. The DNA of the CDR3 is TGTGCCAGCAGTCCGATGAGACAGGGGTCCCACCGCTATGGCTACACCTTC.

This chain links TRBV28 with TRBJ2-7, with D possibly matching TRBD1 (6 bases). The germline V and J ends were trimmed by 5 bases and 4 bases, with 24 bases remaining between them. The CDR3 has 17 residues. Per the germline V gene, CDR1 is MDHEN and CDR2 is SYDVKM. The CDR3 region is CASSPPPKRQADYEQYF. CDR3 DNA sequence: TGTGCCAGCAGTCCCCCTCCCAAGCGACAGGCCGATTACGAGCAGTACTTC.

The gene calls are TRBV11-2 and TRBJ2-6, with D maybe TRBD1 (5 bases). V lost 7 bases and J 0 bases, leaving 16 bases between the germline ends. Germline loops: CDR1 SGHAT, CDR2 FQNNGV. This CDR3 contains 17 residues. As DNA, the CDR3 is TGTGCCAGCACCTCCCCGACAGCCCACTCTGGGGCCAACGTCCTGACTTTC. Translated: CASTSPTAHSGANVLTF.

V gene TRBV28 combines with J gene TRBJ1-4; D gene ambiguous. This CDR3 has 14 residues. Germline V gene data show CDR1 as MDHEN and CDR2 as SYDVKM. The germline V and J ends were trimmed by 1 base and 3 bases, with 6 bases remaining between them. This CDR3 reads CASSLSGANEKLFF. CDR3 DNA sequence: TGTGCCAGCAGTTTATCGGGTGCTAATGAAAAACTGTTTTTT.

V is TRBV5-6 and J is TRBJ2-1; 10 bases match TRBD2. The CDR3 contains 16 residues. Losses at the gene ends were 4 bases for V and 0 bases for J; bases not matched to a gene: 4. Germline-derived CDR1 and CDR2 are SGHDT and YYEEEE. This chain's CDR3 is CASSPGLAFSYNEQFF. The CDR3 DNA reads TGTGCCAGCAGCCCGGGACTAGCGTTCTCCTACAATGAGCAGTTCTTC.

This chain links TRBV5-1 with TRBJ2-3; D not resolved. V was trimmed by 7 bases and J by 4 bases, leaving 16 bases between them. Germline values: CDR1 SGHRS, CDR2 YFSETQ. CDR3 length: 14 residues. CDR3 sequence (DNA): TGCGCCAGCGGGGTTACACCCCCCCCAGATACGCAGTATTTT. Translating it yields CASGVTPPPDTQYF.

The chain is built from TRBV4-2 and TRBJ1-1, with a tentative D call TRBD1 (6 bases). Trimming removed 0 bases from V and 10 bases from J, with 9 bases in between. The germline V gene has CDR1 LGHNA and CDR2 YNFKEQ. The CDR3 spans 12 residues. The CDR3 loop is CASSQERGGAFF. The DNA of the CDR3 is TGTGCCAGCAGCCAAGAAAGGGGGGGAGCTTTCTTT.

This clone was picked up one time. The same CDR3 can be traced to other DNA sequences in this sample. The V gene is TRBV6-5, the J gene TRBJ2-7; 10 bases map to TRBD2. Unmatched junction bases numbered 2, after V lost 6 bases and J lost 0 bases. Germline CDR1 is MNHEY and CDR2 is SVGAGI. CDR3 length: 14 amino acids. CDR3: CASRTSGSSYEQYF. CDR3 bases: TGTGCCAGCAGGACTAGCGGGTCCTCCTACGAGCAGTACTTC.

V is TRBV5-4 and J is TRBJ1-2; possibly TRBD1 for D (5 bases). From germline, CDR1 is SGHNT and CDR2 YYREEE (reference sequence). The CDR3 is 16 residues long. Trimming took off 4 bases at V and 1 base at J, with 17 bases between the two ends. The CDR3 loop reads CASSQYNGAVNYGYTF. CDR3 sequence (DNA): TGTGCCAGCAGCCAGTATAATGGGGCCGTTAACTATGGCTACACCTTC.

The chain couples TRBV7-2 to TRBJ1-1; D not certain. CDR3 length: 15 residues. The germline gives CDR1 SGHTA, CDR2 FQGNSA. The ends were cut back, 4 bases at V and 1 base at J, with 13 bases in the middle. The CDR3 coding sequence is TGTGCCAGCAGCTACCTCGGGGTACCGAACACTGAAGCTTTCTTT. The encoded protein is CASSYLGVPNTEAFF.

Only one count was recorded for this clone. This sequence joins TRBV20-1 and TRBJ1-2, with D unclear. Trimming took 7 bases from V and 7 from J, leaving 13 bases between them. This CDR3 has 11 amino acids. Germline V gives CDR1 DFQATT, CDR2 SNEGSKA (reference sequence). Here the CDR3 reads CSGTLGGGYTF. As DNA, the CDR3 is TGCAGTGGGACCCTCGGCGGTGGCTACACCTTC.

This chain uses TRBV19 with TRBJ2-7, with a weak D call TRBD1 (6 bases). V lost 0 bases and J lost 1, with 13 bases in between. Looked up from germline, CDR1 is LNHDA and CDR2 is SQIVND (reference sequence). This CDR3 spans 16 amino acids. CDR3 sequence: CASSIDSGQTSYEQYF. Written as DNA, the CDR3 is TGTGCCAGTAGTATAGATTCGGGACAAACATCCTACGAGCAGTACTTC.